A single sample gave rise to the 32 T cell receptor beta chains below, sequenced in a study of beta chain features in type 1 diabetes. Points from the study as a whole: TCRB CDR3 length was moderately but significantly reduced in all four CD4+ subsets of Type 1 diabetes patients.

Of the isolated RNA, all was reverse transcribed, and so the sequenced material was expressed TCRB transcripts. Produced via immunoSEQ multiplex PCR; TCRdb's table is partial and in-frame only. Seen here are about 650,000 clones, roughly 12% observed once, and the top ten hold more than 0.1%. These receptors are not linked to any known antigen. Specimen: naive CD4+ T cells from blood. The receptors were sampled from a man aged 30 to 45 with type 1 diabetes.

The V and J genes are TRBV7-8 and TRBJ1-2, with unresolved D. Germline CDR1 SGHVS, CDR2 FQNEAQ. There are 12 residues in the CDR3. Trimming left V 8 bases short and J 2 bases short, with 9 bases between. The CDR3 region is CASGGVNYGYTF. The CDR3 nucleotides read TGTGCCAGCGGCGGGGTAAACTATGGCTACACCTTC.

The CDR3 reads CASSRYWTVGQETQYF. DNA for the CDR3: TGTGCCAGCAGCCGATACTGGACGGTGGGACAAGAGACCCAGTACTTC. The chain uses TRBV14 and TRBJ2-5; D remains unclear. Germline V gene lookup returns CDR1 SGHDN and CDR2 FVKESK. Deletions cut 4 bases from V and 2 bases from J, with 17 bases between. This CDR3 region has 16 residues.

V gene TRBV18 combines with J gene TRBJ1-2; the D is unclear. V was pared by 3 bases and J by 1 base, with 9 bases between. CDR1 is KGHSH and CDR2 is LQKENI in the germline V gene. This CDR3 region has 14 residues. CDR3 residues: CASSPTGLNYGYTF. DNA for the CDR3: TGTGCCAGCTCACCTACCGGTCTTAACTATGGCTACACCTTC. Drawing the rest from reference TRBV18 and TRBJ1-2, the complete variable domain is NAGVMQNPRHLVRRRGQEARLRCSPMKGHSHVYWYRQLPEEGLKFMVYLQKENIIDESGMPKERFSAEFPKEGPSILRIQQVVRGDSAAYFCASSPTGLNYGYTFGSGTRLTVV.

This sequence joins TRBV5-4 and TRBJ2-5, with 7 bases that match TRBD1. J gave up 4 bases and V 4 bases, and 4 bases lay outside the gene matches. Germline values: CDR1 SGHNT, CDR2 YYREEE (reference sequence). The CDR3 has 13 amino acids. CDR3 in amino acids: CASSRQGGETQYF. CDR3 DNA: TGTGCCAGCAGCCGACAGGGCGGAGAGACCCAGTACTTC.

This clone has a handful of counts. The chain is built from TRBV7-9 and TRBJ1-5; the D gene is possibly TRBD1 (6 bases). Germline CDR1 SEHNR, CDR2 FQNEAQ (reference sequence). This CDR3 has 15 residues. V was pared by 1 base and J by 2 bases, with 9 bases between. The CDR3 bases are TGTGCCAGCAGCTTAGGACAGGCGGGCAATCAGCCCCAGCATTTT. Translation: CASSLGQAGNQPQHF.

J is TRBJ1-2 and V is TRBV6-5; D ambiguous. Trimming removed 6 bases from V and 6 bases from J, with 20 bases in between. Germline loops: CDR1 MNHEY, CDR2 SVGAGI. There are 15 residues in the CDR3. CDR3 in amino acids: CASSRQEGFLHGYTF. DNA for the CDR3: TGTGCCAGCAGCCGCCAGGAAGGTTTTCTCCATGGCTACACCTTC.

This clone turned up a few times. Given a much more abundant clone one base away, this may be a read error. The identical CDR3 is also encoded by other nucleotide sequences in the sample. This rearrangement joins TRBV11-2 to TRBJ1-1; 8 positions match TRBD1. This CDR3 comprises 13 residues. Germline V gives CDR1 SGHAT, CDR2 FQNNGV. Trimming cost V 4 bases and J 3 bases; bases outside gene matches: 1. The CDR3 reads CASSSQGDTEAFF. CDR3 coding DNA: TGTGCCAGCAGCTCACAGGGGGACACTGAAGCTTTCTTT.

This clone was seen more than once but under ten times. The chain couples TRBV9 to TRBJ1-3, with D unresolved. This CDR3 comprises 17 residues. Germline loops: CDR1 SGDLS, CDR2 YYNGEE. V was clipped by 0 bases and J by 0 bases, with 13 bases between them. The CDR3 spells CASSVAAGPSSGNTIYF. In DNA, the CDR3 is TGTGCCAGCAGCGTAGCTGCTGGGCCCAGCTCTGGAAACACCATATATTTT.

The chain carries TRBV9 and TRBJ2-5, with 10 positions matching TRBD2. The ends lost 4 bases at V and 5 bases at J; junction bases unmatched: 8. Germline CDR1 reads SGDLS; CDR2 reads YYNGEE. The CDR3 covers 15 residues. CDR3: CASSPAGGRGETQYF. In DNA form, the CDR3 reads TGTGCCAGCAGCCCAGCGGGGGGGCGTGGGGAGACCCAGTACTTC.

This clone was observed a handful of times. The V call is TRBV25-1, the J call TRBJ1-6, with D possibly being TRBD1 (6 bases). Germline CDR1 MGHDK, CDR2 SYGVNS. The CDR3 covers 14 residues. V lost 2 bases, J lost 9 bases, and 11 bases lay in between. The CDR3 nucleotides read TGTGCCAGCAGTGAACAGGGGCCGGGTTCACCCCTCCACTTT. This codes for CASSEQGPGSPLHF.

This clone has just a few counts. This sequence joins TRBV28 and TRBJ2-1, with D uncertain. Germline loops: CDR1 MDHEN, CDR2 SYDVKM. This CDR3 contains 12 residues. V lost 6 bases and J 4 bases, leaving 7 bases between the germline ends. In DNA form, the CDR3 reads TGTGCCAGCAGGTTAGATTACAATGAGCAGTTCTTC. It translates to CASRLDYNEQFF.

Only a few counts were recorded for this clone. This chain links TRBV27 with TRBJ1-2; 8 bases agree with TRBD1. Germline V gives CDR1 MNHEY, CDR2 SMNVEV (reference sequence). V was pared by 1 base and J by 2 bases, with 3 bases of the junction left unmatched. The CDR3 contains 15 residues. The CDR3 region has the DNA TGTGCCAGCAGTTTATTCGGACAGGGAAACTATGGCTACACCTTC. Translated, it gives CASSLFGQGNYGYTF.

This clone occurred a few times. The chain recombines TRBV6-5 with TRBJ1-2; D gene uncertain. From germline, CDR1 is MNHEY and CDR2 SVGAGI. The CDR3 sequence is 13 residues long. V dropped 4 bases and J dropped 7 bases, with 13 bases sitting between them. This CDR3 is CASSFKLISGYTF. CDR3 nucleotide sequence: TGTGCCAGCAGTTTTAAACTCATTAGTGGCTACACCTTC.

The chain uses TRBV29-1 and TRBJ2-6; 10 bases line up with TRBD2. The CDR3 consists of 16 residues. Looked up from germline, CDR1 is SQVTM and CDR2 is ANQGSEA. V lost 6 bases, J lost 1 base, and 6 bases stayed unmatched. The CDR3 protein is CSVTSGVVSGANVLTF. CDR3 in DNA: TGCAGCGTAACTAGCGGGGTTGTGTCTGGGGCCAACGTCCTGACTTTC.

There are a few counts of this clone. This sample also contains other DNA sequences that code for the same CDR3. The chain couples TRBV11-2 to TRBJ2-1; TRBD2 might be the D (5 bases). Trimming pared 5 bases from V and 7 bases from J, leaving 12 bases between. Germline CDR1 and CDR2: SGHAT and FQNNGV. CDR3 length equals 13 residues. The CDR3 sequence is CASSPRDPNEQFF. The DNA of the CDR3 is TGTGCCAGCAGCCCGAGGGATCCTAATGAGCAGTTCTTC.

This clone occurred many times. Different DNA sequences within this sample yield the same CDR3. The CDR3 nucleotides are TGTGCCAGCTCACCACCGGGCACAGATACGCAGTATTTT. This sequence encodes CASSPPGTDTQYF. This chain joins TRBV18 and TRBJ2-3; no clear D gene. The germline V and J ends were trimmed by 0 bases and 1 base, with 2 bases remaining between them. Germline CDR1 KGHSH, CDR2 LQKENI. This CDR3 comprises 13 residues.

This clone was detected a few times. V is TRBV9 and J is TRBJ1-2; D is undetermined. Germline V gene lookup returns CDR1 SGDLS and CDR2 YYNGEE. The ends were cut back, 0 bases at V and 4 bases at J, with 10 bases in the middle. There are 14 residues in the CDR3. CDR3 sequence (DNA): TGTGCCAGCAGCGTAGAACCGGGAGTCTATGGCTACACCTTC. Its protein is CASSVEPGVYGYTF.

The CDR3 sequence: CASSPQGDGSNTGELFF. CDR3 nucleotides: TGTGCCAGCAGCCCTCAGGGGGACGGGTCGAACACCGGGGAGCTGTTTTTT. This chain uses TRBV5-4 with TRBJ2-2, with 7 nucleotides matching TRBD1. CDR1 and CDR2 from the germline V gene are SGHNT and YYREEE (reference sequence). With 4 bases clipped from V and 0 bases from J, the junction kept 9 bases outside the gene matches. There are 17 residues in the CDR3.

The table lists this clone with a few counts. The chain is built from TRBV7-2 and TRBJ1-5; no reliable D call. Trimming shortened V by 1 base and J by 6 bases, and 13 bases separated the two germline ends. This CDR3 has 15 amino acids. Germline V gene data show CDR1 as SGHTA and CDR2 as FQGNSA. CDR3 DNA sequence: TGTGCCAGCAGCTTAGGAATCCGGGCGCGTCAGCCCCAGCATTTT. Its protein is CASSLGIRARQPQHF.

On this clone itself: The junction does not match germline at one end; this may be a read error. The V and J genes are TRBV7-2 and TRBJ1-2; D is undetermined. CDR3 length: 11 amino acids. Per the germline V gene, CDR1 is SGHTA and CDR2 is FQGNSA. The CDR3 sequence is CASSSDGVWAF. The CDR3 DNA follows: TGTGCCAGCAGCTCTGACGGGGTATGGGCCTTC.

The chain combines TRBV12-5 with TRBJ2-1; D not resolved. V was shortened by 3 bases and J by 11 bases, with 14 bases between the two germline ends. CDR1 and CDR2 from the germline V gene are LGHNT and FRNRAP. The CDR3 consists of 13 residues. CDR3 loop: CASGFAVRVQQFF. The DNA of the CDR3 is TGTGCTAGTGGTTTCGCGGTCCGGGTTCAGCAGTTCTTC.

The chain is built from TRBV7-2 and TRBJ1-6; 8 bases fit TRBD1. Trimming at V came to 1 base and at J to 8 bases, leaving 7 bases not matched to a gene. From germline, CDR1 is SGHTA and CDR2 FQGNSA. The CDR3 has 16 amino acids. CDR3 protein: CASSLGGDRSHSPLHF. The CDR3 DNA reads TGTGCCAGCAGCTTAGGCGGGGACAGGTCTCATTCACCCCTCCACTTT.

This clone was seen a few times. The rearrangement joins TRBV7-3 to TRBJ2-6, with D possibly being TRBD2 (6 bases). The CDR3 totals 17 residues. Germline assignment: CDR1 SGHTA and CDR2 FQGTGA. Trimming shortened V by 5 bases and J by 2 bases, and 16 bases separated the two germline ends. The CDR3, as DNA: TGTGCCAGCAGCCAACGTAACCCGGGGGCTGGGGCCAACGTCCTGACTTTC. This sequence encodes CASSQRNPGAGANVLTF.

This clone has more than one count but fewer than ten. The rearrangement links TRBV19 to TRBJ2-4; D gene unclear. The V gene lost 7 bases and the J gene lost 1 base, with 14 bases spanning the gap. CDR1 LNHDA and CDR2 SQIVND come from the germline V gene (reference sequence). This CDR3 contains 15 residues. The CDR3: CASNGAALAKNIQYF. The CDR3 bases are TGTGCCAGTAATGGCGCGGCCTTGGCCAAAAACATTCAGTACTTC.

This clone was seen a handful of times. V gene TRBV4-2 combines with J gene TRBJ1-2; 8 bases align to TRBD1. The CDR3 spans 16 residues. Trimming at V came to 1 base and at J to 8 bases, leaving 12 bases not matched to a gene. Germline V gene data show CDR1 as LGHNA and CDR2 as YNFKEQ. The CDR3 here is CASSQADRDSPGGYTF. The CDR3 region has the DNA TGTGCCAGCAGCCAAGCGGACAGGGACTCCCCGGGCGGCTACACCTTC.

The rearrangement links TRBV5-4 to TRBJ2-1; 11 bases fit TRBD2. V lost 2 bases and J lost 0; bases outside the gene matches: 10. The germline V gene encodes CDR1 SGHNT and CDR2 YYREEE (reference sequence). The CDR3 runs 19 residues. The CDR3 DNA sequence: TGTGCCAGCAGCTTTCATAAAACTAGCGGGGGAGCCTCCTACAATGAGCAGTTCTTC. This sequence encodes CASSFHKTSGGASYNEQFF. Based on the CDR3 plus reference TRBV5-4 and TRBJ2-1, the full variable domain is ETGVTQSPTHLIKTRGQQVTLRCSSQSGHNTVSWYQQALGQGPQFIFQYYREEENGRGNFPPRFSGLQFPNYSSELNVNALELDDSALYLCASSFHKTSGGASYNEQFFGPGTRLTVL.

This chain connects TRBV5-4 to TRBJ2-6; unclear D gene. The CDR3 has 15 amino acids. In germline, CDR1 is SGHNT, CDR2 YYREEE (reference sequence). With 4 bases removed from V and 0 bases from J, the gap between germline ends came to 8 bases. The CDR3 spells CASSLQSSGANVLTF. Written as DNA, the CDR3 is TGTGCCAGCAGCCTACAGAGCTCTGGGGCCAACGTCCTGACTTTC.

In its sample, this clone was seen a few times. The chain has TRBV15 and TRBJ2-1, with a tentative D call TRBD2 (6 bases). The CDR3 covers 16 residues. The germline gives CDR1 LNHNV, CDR2 YYDKDF (reference sequence). Trimming removed 8 bases from V and 5 bases from J, with 22 bases in between. The DNA for the CDR3 is TGTGCCACCTCCCCGGGAGACAGTTTTTCGGACAATGAGCAGTTCTTC. Encoded protein: CATSPGDSFSDNEQFF.

Remarks on this clone: A much more abundant neighbour one base away suggests this may be a read error. J is TRBJ1-2 and V is TRBV7-6, with 7 bases that match TRBD1. V shed 2 bases, J shed 6 bases, and the junction held 0 bases outside the gene matches. The CDR3 has 12 amino acids. Germline CDR1 and CDR2: SGHVS and FNYEAQ. CDR3 protein: CASSLTGDGYTF. CDR3 nucleotide sequence: TGTGCCAGCAGCTTAACAGGGGATGGCTACACCTTC.

This chain joins TRBV25-1 and TRBJ2-5; TRBD2 is a possible D gene (5 bases). Trimming removed 4 bases from V and 5 bases from J, with 8 bases in between. Germline CDR1 is MGHDK and CDR2 is SYGVNS. This CDR3 has 12 amino acids. The CDR3 DNA reads as TGTGCCAGCAGTGGCCGAGGGGAGACCCAGTACTTC. Its protein product is CASSGRGETQYF.

This sequence joins TRBV9 and TRBJ1-3; 7 nucleotides line up with TRBD1. The germline gives CDR1 SGDLS, CDR2 YYNGEE. Trimming cost V 0 bases and J 0 bases; bases outside gene matches: 3. The CDR3 is 16 amino acids. The CDR3 region is CASSVGGTDSGNTIYF. CDR3 nucleotides: TGTGCCAGCAGCGTAGGTGGGACAGACTCTGGAAACACCATATATTTT.

V gene TRBV7-9 combines with J gene TRBJ1-1; 7 positions match TRBD1. After removal of 5 bases from V and 10 bases from J, the junction contained 7 bases not matched to a gene. This CDR3 region has 12 residues. CDR1 and CDR2 from the germline V gene are SEHNR and FQNEAQ (reference sequence). CDR3 DNA: TGTGCCAGCAGCGAGACAGGGTTAGTAGCTTTCTTT. This translates into CASSETGLVAFF.